The present T cell receptor beta chain was sequenced within a study of regulatory T cells in long-lasting Graves disease. This clonotype came up many times. V lost 5 bases and J 1 base, leaving 11 bases between the germline ends. CDR3 size: 14 residues. Germline CDR1 is SGHAT and CDR2 is FQNNGV. TCR beta libraries were built with iRepertoire HTBI primers and Arm-PCR of CDR3 regions. TCRdb ran MiXCR on the multiplex PCR reads and lists one entry per CDR3 protein. The sample has around 480,000 distinct CDR3 sequences; 15% to 20% are singletons. Regarding time point: newly diagnosed GD, antithyroid drugs for less than 3 months. RNA from PBMCs was the source of the TCR library. Separately, the same data were catalogued under a study of T cells in Graves' hyperthyroidism and ophthalmopathy. That work states: Over 18 months, lack of ophthalmopathy progression marked Graves' hyperthyroidism as stable.

The sequence was collected from a woman aged 35-60 years with Graves disease. The chain employs TRBV11-2 and TRBJ1-1; no reliable D call. Source: peripheral blood mononuclear cells (PBMCs), taken at new diagnosis, from a patient treated with antithyroid drugs. CDR3 DNA: TGTGCCAGCAGCGTCATCACAGCGAACACTGAAGCTTTCTTT. Encoded protein: CASSVITANTEAFF.